This TCR beta chain was identified during a study of technical replicates of blood from a handful of donors. V dropped 8 bases and J dropped 6 bases, with 8 bases sitting between them. This CDR3 is built from 10 residues. Profiled with immunoSEQ multiplex PCR; TCRdb holds only in-frame clones, not every one. This table holds approximately 70,000 clones, about 97% found once. Source material: T cells isolated from PBMCs. This clonotype was obtained from a human donor in good health. The chain employs TRBV6-7 and TRBJ2-7, with D perhaps matching TRBD1 (6 bases). TRBV6-7 is flagged as an ORF with uncertain function. The DNA of the CDR3 is TGTGCCAGCGGGGGCCCCGAGCAGTACTTC. Translation gives CASGGPEQYF.